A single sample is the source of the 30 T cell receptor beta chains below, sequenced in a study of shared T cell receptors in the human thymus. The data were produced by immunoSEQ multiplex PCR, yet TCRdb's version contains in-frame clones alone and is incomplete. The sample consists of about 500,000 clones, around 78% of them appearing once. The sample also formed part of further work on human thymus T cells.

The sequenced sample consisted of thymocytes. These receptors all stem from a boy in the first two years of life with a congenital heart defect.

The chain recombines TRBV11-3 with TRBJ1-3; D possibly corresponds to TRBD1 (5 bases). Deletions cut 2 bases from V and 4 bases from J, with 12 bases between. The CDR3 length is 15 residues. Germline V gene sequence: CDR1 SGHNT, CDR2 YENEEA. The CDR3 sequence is CASSLLNRSGNTIYF. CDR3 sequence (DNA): TGTGCCAGCAGCTTACTTAACAGGTCCGGAAACACCATATATTTT.

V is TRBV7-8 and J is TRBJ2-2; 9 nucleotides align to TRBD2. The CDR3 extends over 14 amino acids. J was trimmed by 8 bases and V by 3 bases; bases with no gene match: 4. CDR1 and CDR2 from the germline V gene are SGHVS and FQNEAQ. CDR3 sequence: CASSFSGSTGELFF. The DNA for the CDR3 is TGTGCCAGCAGCTTTAGCGGGAGCACGGGGGAGCTGTTTTTT.

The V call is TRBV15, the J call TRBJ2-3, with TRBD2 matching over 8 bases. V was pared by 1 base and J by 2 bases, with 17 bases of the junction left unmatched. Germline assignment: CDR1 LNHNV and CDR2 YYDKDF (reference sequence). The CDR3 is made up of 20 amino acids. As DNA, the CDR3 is TGTGCCACCAGCAGAGCCCAGAGCGGGAGACCGTTCTTTATCACAGATACGCAGTATTTT. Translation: CATSRAQSGRPFFITDTQYF.

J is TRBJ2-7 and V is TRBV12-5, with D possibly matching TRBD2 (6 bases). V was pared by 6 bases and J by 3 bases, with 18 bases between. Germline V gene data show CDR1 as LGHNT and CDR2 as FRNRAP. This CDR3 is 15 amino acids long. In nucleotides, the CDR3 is TGTGCTAGTGGGCCTCTAACTAGCTCGGACTACGAGCAGTACTTC. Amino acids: CASGPLTSSDYEQYF.

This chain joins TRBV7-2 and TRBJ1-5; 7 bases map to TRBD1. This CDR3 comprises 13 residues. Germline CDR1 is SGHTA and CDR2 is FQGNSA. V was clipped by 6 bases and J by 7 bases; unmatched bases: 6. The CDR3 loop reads CASSPQGFQPQHF. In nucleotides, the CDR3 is TGTGCCAGCAGTCCACAGGGGTTCCAGCCCCAGCATTTT.

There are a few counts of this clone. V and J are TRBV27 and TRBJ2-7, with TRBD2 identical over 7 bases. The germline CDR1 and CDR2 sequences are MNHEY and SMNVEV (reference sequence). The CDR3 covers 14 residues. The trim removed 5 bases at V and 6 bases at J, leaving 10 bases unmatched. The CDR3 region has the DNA TGTGCCAGCAGTCCCCGACTAGCCCCCGCCGAGCAGTACTTC. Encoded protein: CASSPRLAPAEQYF.

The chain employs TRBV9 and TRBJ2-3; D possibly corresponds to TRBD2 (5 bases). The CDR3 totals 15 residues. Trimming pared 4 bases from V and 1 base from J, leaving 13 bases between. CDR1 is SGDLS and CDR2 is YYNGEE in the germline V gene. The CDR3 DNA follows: TGTGCCAGCAGCCGCGGGTCATTACGCACAGATACGCAGTATTTT. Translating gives CASSRGSLRTDTQYF. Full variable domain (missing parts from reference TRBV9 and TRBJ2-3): DSGVTQTPKHLITATGQRVTLRCSPRSGDLSVYWYQQSLDQGLQFLIQYYNGEERAKGNILERFSAQQFPDLHSELNLSSLELGDSALYFCASSRGSLRTDTQYFGPGTRLTVL.

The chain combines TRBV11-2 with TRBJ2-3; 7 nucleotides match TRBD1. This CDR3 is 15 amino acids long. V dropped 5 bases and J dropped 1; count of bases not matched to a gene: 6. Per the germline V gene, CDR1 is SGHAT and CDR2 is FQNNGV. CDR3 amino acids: CASSPRQGRTDTQYF. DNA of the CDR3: TGTGCCAGCAGCCCCAGACAGGGCCGCACAGATACGCAGTATTTT.

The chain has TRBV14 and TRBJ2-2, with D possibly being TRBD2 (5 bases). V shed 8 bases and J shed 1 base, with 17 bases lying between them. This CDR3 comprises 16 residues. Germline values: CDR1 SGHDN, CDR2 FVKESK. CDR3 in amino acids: CASAPRGQVNTGELFF. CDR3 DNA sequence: TGTGCCAGCGCCCCACGAGGGCAGGTGAACACCGGGGAGCTGTTTTTT.

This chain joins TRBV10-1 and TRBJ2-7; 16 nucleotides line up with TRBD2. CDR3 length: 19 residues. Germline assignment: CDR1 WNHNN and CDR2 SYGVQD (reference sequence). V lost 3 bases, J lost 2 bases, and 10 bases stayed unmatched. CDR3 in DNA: TGCGCCAGCAGTGACCCGGGACTAGCGGGAGGGCCTCCCCCCTACGAGCAGTACTTC. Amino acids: CASSDPGLAGGPPPYEQYF.

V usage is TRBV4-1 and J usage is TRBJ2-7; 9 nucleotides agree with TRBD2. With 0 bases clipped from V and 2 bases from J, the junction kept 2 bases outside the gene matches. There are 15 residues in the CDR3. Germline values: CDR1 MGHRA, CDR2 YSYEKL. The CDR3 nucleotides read TGCGCCAGCAGCCAAGACAAGCGGGAGGCCTACGAGCAGTACTTC. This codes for CASSQDKREAYEQYF.

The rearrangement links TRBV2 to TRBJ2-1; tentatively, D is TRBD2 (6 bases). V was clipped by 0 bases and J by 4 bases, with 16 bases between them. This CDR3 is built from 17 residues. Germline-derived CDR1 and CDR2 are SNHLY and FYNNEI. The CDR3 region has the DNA TGTGCCAGCAGTGAAGCGCTCGGGGACTTCAGATACAATGAGCAGTTCTTC. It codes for CASSEALGDFRYNEQFF.

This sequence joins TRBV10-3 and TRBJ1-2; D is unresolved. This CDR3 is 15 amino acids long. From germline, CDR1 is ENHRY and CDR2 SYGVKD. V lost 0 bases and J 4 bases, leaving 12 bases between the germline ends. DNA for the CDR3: TGTGCCATCAGTGAGTCCCAAAGATCGGTCTATGGCTACACCTTC. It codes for CAISESQRSVYGYTF.

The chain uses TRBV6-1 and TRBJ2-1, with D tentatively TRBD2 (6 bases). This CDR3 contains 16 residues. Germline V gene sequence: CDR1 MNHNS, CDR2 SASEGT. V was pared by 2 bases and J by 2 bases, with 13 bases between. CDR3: CASSESEGRAYNEQFF. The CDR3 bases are TGTGCCAGCAGTGAATCGGAGGGAAGGGCCTACAATGAGCAGTTCTTC.

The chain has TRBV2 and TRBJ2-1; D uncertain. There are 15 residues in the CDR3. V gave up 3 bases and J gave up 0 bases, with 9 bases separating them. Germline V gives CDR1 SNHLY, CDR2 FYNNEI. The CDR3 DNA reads TGTGCCAGCAGTGATAACCTGAGCTCCTACAATGAGCAGTTCTTC. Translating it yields CASSDNLSSYNEQFF.

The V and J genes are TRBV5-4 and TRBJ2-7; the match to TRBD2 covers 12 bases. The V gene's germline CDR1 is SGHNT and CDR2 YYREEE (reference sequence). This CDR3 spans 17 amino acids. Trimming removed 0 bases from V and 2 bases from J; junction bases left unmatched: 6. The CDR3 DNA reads TGTGCCAGCAGCTTGGGACTAGCGGGAGTCGTGGCCTACGAGCAGTACTTC. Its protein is CASSLGLAGVVAYEQYF.

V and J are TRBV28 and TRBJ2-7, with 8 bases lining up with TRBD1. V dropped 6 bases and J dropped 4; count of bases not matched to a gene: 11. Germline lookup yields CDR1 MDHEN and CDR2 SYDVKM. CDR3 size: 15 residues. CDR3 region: CASRLDRGRGYEQYF. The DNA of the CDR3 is TGTGCCAGCAGGCTAGACAGGGGACGGGGATACGAGCAGTACTTC.

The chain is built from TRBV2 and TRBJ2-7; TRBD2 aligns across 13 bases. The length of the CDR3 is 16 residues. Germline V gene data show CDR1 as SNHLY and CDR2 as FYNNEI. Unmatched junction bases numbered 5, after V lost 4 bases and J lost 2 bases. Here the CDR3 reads CASSAPGTSGTYEQYF. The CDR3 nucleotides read TGTGCCAGCAGTGCCCCCGGGACTAGCGGGACCTACGAGCAGTACTTC.

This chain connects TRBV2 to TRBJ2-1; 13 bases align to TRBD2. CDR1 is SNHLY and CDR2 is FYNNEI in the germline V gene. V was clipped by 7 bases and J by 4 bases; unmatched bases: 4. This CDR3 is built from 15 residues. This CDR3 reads CASTGTSGEYNEQFF. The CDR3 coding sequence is TGTGCCAGCACCGGGACTAGCGGGGAATACAATGAGCAGTTCTTC.

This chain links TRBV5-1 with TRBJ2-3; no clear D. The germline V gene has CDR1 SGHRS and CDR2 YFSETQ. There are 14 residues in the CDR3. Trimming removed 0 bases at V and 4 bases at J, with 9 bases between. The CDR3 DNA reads TGCGCCAGCAGCTTGGGCGAGGCCTCAGATACGCAGTATTTT. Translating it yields CASSLGEASDTQYF.

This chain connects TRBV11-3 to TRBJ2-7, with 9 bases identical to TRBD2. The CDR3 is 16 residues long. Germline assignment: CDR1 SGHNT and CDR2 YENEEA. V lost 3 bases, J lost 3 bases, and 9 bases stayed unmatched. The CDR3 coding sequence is TGTGCCAGCAGCTTTCCGGGGCTAGCGGGGATCTACGAGCAGTACTTC. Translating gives CASSFPGLAGIYEQYF.

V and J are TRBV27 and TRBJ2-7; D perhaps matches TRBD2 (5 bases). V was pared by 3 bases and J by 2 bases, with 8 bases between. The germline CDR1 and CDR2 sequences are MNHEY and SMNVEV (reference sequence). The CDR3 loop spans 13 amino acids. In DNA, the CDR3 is TGTGCCAGCAGTTTCGGGGTACCCTACGAGCAGTACTTC. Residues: CASSFGVPYEQYF.

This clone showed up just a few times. The CDR3 is CASSAGLALYEQYF. CDR3 sequence (DNA): TGTGCCAGTAGTGCGGGACTAGCTCTGTACGAGCAGTACTTC. This chain uses TRBV19 with TRBJ2-7; 9 nucleotides line up with TRBD2. The CDR3 is made up of 14 amino acids. Germline lookup yields CDR1 LNHDA and CDR2 SQIVND (reference sequence). The V segment lost 5 bases and the J segment 4 bases; nucleotides outside the gene matches: 6.

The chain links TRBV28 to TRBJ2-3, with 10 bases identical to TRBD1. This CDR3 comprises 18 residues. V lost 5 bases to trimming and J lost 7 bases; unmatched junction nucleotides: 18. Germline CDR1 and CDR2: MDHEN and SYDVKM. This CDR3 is CASSNHLGRDRGVNTQYF. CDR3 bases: TGTGCCAGCAGTAACCACTTGGGCCGGGACAGGGGTGTAAATACGCAGTATTTT.

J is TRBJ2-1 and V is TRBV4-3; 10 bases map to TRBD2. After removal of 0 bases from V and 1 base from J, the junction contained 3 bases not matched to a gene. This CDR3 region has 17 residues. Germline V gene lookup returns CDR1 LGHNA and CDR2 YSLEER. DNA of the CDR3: TGCGCCAGCAGCCAAGATGCTAGCGGGAGTTCCTACAATGAGCAGTTCTTC. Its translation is CASSQDASGSSYNEQFF.

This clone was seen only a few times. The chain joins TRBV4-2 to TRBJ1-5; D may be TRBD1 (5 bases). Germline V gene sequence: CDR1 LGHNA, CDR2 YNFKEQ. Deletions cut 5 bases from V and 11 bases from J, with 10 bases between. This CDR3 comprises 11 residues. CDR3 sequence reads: CASSDGQSQHF. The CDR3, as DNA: TGTGCCAGCAGCGACGGACAATCCCAGCATTTT.

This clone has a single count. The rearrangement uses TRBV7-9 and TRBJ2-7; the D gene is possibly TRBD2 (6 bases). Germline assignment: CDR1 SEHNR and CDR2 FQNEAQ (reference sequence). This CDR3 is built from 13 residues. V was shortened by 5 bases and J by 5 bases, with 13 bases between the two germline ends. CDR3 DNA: TGTGCCAGCAGCGGGCGGGGAGCCCACGAGCAGTACTTC. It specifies CASSGRGAHEQYF.

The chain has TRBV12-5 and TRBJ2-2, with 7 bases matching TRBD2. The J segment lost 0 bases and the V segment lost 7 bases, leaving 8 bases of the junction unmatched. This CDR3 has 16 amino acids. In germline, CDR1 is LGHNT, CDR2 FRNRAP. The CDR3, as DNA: TGTGCTAGTGCCCACCGCCGGGGGGCGAACACCGGGGAGCTGTTTTTT. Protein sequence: CASAHRRGANTGELFF. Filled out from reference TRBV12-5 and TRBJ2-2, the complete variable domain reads DARVTQTPRHKVTEMGQEVTMRCQPILGHNTVFWYRQTMMQGLELLAYFRNRAPLDDSGMPKDRFSAEMPDATLATLKIQPSEPRDSAVYFCASAHRRGANTGELFFGEGSRLTVL.

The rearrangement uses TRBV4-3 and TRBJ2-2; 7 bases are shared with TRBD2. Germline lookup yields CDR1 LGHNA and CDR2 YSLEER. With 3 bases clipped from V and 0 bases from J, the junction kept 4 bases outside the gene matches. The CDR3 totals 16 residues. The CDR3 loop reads CASSQGGTANTGELFF. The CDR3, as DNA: TGCGCCAGCAGCCAGGGAGGGACCGCGAACACCGGGGAGCTGTTTTTT.

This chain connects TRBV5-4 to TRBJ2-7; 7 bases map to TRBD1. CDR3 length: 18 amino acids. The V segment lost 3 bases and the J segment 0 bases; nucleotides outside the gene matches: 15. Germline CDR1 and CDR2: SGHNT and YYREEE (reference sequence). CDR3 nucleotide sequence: TGTGCCAGCAGCTACCGGGACAGTCCCATTAGGAGCTCCTACGAGCAGTACTTC. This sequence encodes CASSYRDSPIRSSYEQYF.